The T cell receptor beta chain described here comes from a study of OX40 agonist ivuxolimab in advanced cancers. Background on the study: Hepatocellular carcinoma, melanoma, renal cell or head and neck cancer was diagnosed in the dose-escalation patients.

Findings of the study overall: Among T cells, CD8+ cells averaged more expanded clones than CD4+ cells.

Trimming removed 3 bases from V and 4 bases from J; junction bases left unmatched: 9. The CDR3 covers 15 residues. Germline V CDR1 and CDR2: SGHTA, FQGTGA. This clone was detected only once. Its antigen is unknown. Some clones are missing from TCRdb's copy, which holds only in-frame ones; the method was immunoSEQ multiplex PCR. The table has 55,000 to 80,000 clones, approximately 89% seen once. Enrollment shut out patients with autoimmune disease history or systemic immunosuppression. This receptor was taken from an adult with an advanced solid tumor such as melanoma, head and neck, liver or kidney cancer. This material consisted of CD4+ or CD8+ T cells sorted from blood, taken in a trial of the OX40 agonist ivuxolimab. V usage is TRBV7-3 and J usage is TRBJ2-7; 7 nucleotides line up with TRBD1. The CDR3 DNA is TGTGCCAGCAGCTTGACAGGGTTTGGTCCTTACGAGCAGTACTTC. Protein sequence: CASSLTGFGPYEQYF. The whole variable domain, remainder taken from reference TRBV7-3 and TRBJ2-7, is GAGVSQTPSNKVTEKGKYVELRCDPISGHTALYWYRQSLGQGPEFLIYFQGTGAADDSGLPNDRFFAVRPEGSVSTLKIQRTERGDSAVYLCASSLTGFGPYEQYFGPGTRLTVT.